This T cell receptor (beta chain) originates from a study of T cell responses to AZD1222 COVID-19 vaccine. The repertoire was sequenced with immunoSEQ multiplex PCR; TCRdb's copy has only in-frame clones and lacks some. The table lists approximately 110,000 clones, nearly 90% of them singletons. J gave up 1 base and V 4 bases, and 3 bases lay outside the gene matches. This CDR3 region has 14 residues. Germline V lookup: CDR1 MGHRA, CDR2 YSYEKL. Regarding the study as a whole: The span of vaccine-associated CD4 TCRs extended across spike, with dominance at 160-218 and 743-854.

To note about this clone: Its antigen remains unknown.

This specimen was peripheral blood, taken on day 0 of AZD1222 vaccination. This sequence was found in an adult in good health. The V call is TRBV4-1, the J call TRBJ2-7, with 8 bases lining up with TRBD1. CDR3 bases: TGCGCCAGCAGCCTCGACAGGGGTTCCTACGAGCAGTACGTC. It encodes CASSLDRGSYEQYV.